This is a list of T cell receptor beta chains from one sample in a study of T cells after yellow fever vaccination. TCRdb recomputed calls from the 5' RACE reads with MiXCR, one row per CDR3 protein. There are around 100,000 distinct CDR3 sequences in the sample; roughly 5.8% occur only once, and roughly 41% lies in the top ten. The sample in question was CD8+ T cells sorted from PBMCs, obtained 10 days after the yellow fever booster vaccination. The receptor source for this set is a man aged 18 to 29 who received the YFV17D yellow fever vaccine. Each CDR3 is given with its conserved first and last residue. The D gene is left open where the match is weak. Size values are once, few and many counts, or a class for expanded clones, and some rows have none.

NA TRBJ1-1 NA TRBV6-5 CASSYRGGVGATEAFF TGTGCCAGCAGTTACCGGGGGGGGGTAGGTGCTACTGAAGCTTTCTTT
NA TRBJ1-1 TRBD1 TRBV7-2 CASSLPGQGFTEAFF TGTGCCAGCAGCTTACCGGGACAGGGGTTCACTGAAGCTTTCTTT
NA TRBJ2-4 TRBD2 TRBV4-1 CASSQASSGDAKNIQYF TGCGCCAGCAGCCAAGCCTCTAGCGGGGATGCCAAAAACATTCAGTACTTC
many TRBJ2-3 NA TRBV20-1 CSARLLDTQYF TGCAGTGCCAGACTACTAGATACGCAGTATTTT
NA TRBJ2-5 TRBD2 TRBV30 CAWGGELAETQYF TGTGCCTGGGGGGGGGAGCTCGCAGAGACCCAGTACTTC
few TRBJ2-7 TRBD1 TRBV6-2/TRBV6-3 CASSYSPSPTGGNGQYF TGTGCCAGCAGTTACTCTCCTTCCCCGACAGGGGGTAATGGACAGTACTTC
many TRBJ2-1 NA TRBV7-3 CASSLGQGSYNEQFF TGTGCCAGCAGCTTAGGGCAGGGGTCGTACAATGAGCAGTTCTTC
many TRBJ1-5 NA TRBV12-3/TRBV12-4 CASSFWGGDQPQHF TGTGCCAGCAGTTTTTGGGGAGGCGATCAGCCCCAGCATTTT
few TRBJ2-5 NA TRBV27 CASSSDATTGPERVQYF TGTGCCAGCAGTTCTGACGCGACGACCGGGCCCGAAAGGGTACAGTACTTC
NA TRBJ2-3 TRBD2 TRBV9 CASSAGGAGILDTQYF TGTGCCAGCAGCGCCGGGGGGGCAGGGATTTTAGATACGCAGTATTTT
many TRBJ1-1 NA TRBV7-9 CASSPRNTEAFF TGTGCCAGCAGCCCACGGAACACTGAAGCTTTCTTT
many TRBJ2-3 NA TRBV7-2 CASSFKARDFTTGRVDTQYF TGTGCCAGCAGCTTTAAGGCGCGGGACTTTACGACAGGGAGGGTCGATACGCAGTATTTT
NA TRBJ2-3 NA TRBV7-9 CASSTSEVNTQYF TGTGCCAGCAGCACCTCCGAGGTTAATACGCAGTATTTT
NA TRBJ2-3 NA TRBV29-1 CSVEEAGLSTDTQYF TGCAGCGTTGAAGAGGCAGGCCTTAGCACAGATACGCAGTATTTT
few TRBJ2-5 NA TRBV4-3 CASSQALLETQYF TGCGCCAGCAGCCAAGCCCTCTTAGAGACCCAGTACTTC
NA TRBJ2-2 NA TRBV4-1 CASSQLGVTGTGELFF TGCGCCAGCAGCCAACTGGGGGTCACGGGCACCGGGGAGCTGTTTTTT
few TRBJ1-6 NA TRBV7-9 CASSPPSGSSPLHF TGTGCCAGCAGCCCACCCTCGGGGTCTTCACCCCTCCACTTT
many TRBJ2-1 NA TRBV12-3/TRBV12-4 CASSFGGDGGEQFF TGTGCCAGCAGTTTTGGCGGGGATGGTGGGGAGCAGTTCTTC
NA TRBJ1-2 NA TRBV5-4 CASSLAGTENYGYTF TGTGCCAGCAGCTTGGCCGGGACGGAAAACTATGGCTACACCTTC
NA TRBJ2-6 NA TRBV11-2 CASSFTSGTYSSGANVLTF TGTGCCAGCAGCTTTACTTCCGGGACTTATAGCTCTGGGGCCAACGTCCTGACTTTC
NA TRBJ2-1 NA TRBV12-3/TRBV12-4 CASSSAEGGSSYNEQFF TGTGCCAGCAGTTCCGCCGAAGGGGGGAGCTCCTACAATGAGCAGTTCTTC